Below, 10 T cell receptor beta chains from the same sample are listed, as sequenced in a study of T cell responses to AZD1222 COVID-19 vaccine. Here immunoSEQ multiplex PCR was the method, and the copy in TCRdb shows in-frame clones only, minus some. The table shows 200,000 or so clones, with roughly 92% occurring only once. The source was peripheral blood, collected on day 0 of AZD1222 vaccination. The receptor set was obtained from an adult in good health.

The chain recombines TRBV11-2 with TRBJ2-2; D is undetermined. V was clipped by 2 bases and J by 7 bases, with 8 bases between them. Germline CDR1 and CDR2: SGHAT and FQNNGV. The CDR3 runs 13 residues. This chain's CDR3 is CASSLRDYGELFF. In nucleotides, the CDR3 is TGTGCCAGCAGCTTAAGGGATTACGGGGAGCTGTTTTTT. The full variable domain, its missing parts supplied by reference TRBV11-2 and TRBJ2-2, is EAGVAQSPRYKIIEKRQSVAFWCNPISGHATLYWYQQILGQGPKLLIQFQNNGVVDDSQLPKDRFSAERLKGVDSTLKIQPAKLEDSAVYLCASSLRDYGELFFGEGSRLTVL.

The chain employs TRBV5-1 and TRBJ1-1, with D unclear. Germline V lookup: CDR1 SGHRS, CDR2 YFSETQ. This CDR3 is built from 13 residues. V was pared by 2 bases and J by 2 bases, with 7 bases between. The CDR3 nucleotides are TGCGCCAGCAGCTTCAGAGTTAACACTGAAGCTTTCTTT. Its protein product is CASSFRVNTEAFF.

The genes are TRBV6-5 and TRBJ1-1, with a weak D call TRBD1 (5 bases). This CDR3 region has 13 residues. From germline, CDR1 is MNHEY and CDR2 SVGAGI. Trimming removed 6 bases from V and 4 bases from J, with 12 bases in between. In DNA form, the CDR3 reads TGTGCCAGCAGCCCCCAGGGAATCACTGAAGCTTTCTTT. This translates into CASSPQGITEAFF.

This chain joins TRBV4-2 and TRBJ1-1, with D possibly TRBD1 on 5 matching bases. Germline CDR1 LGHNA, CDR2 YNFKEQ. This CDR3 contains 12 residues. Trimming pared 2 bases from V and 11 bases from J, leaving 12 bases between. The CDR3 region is CASSQFRDGAFF. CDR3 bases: TGTGCCAGCAGCCAATTCAGGGATGGGGCTTTCTTT.

This CDR3 reads CASSQEGAVQETQYF. CDR3 nucleotides: TGTGCCAGCAGCCAAGAGGGGGCAGTTCAGGAGACCCAGTACTTC. This chain connects TRBV3-1 (or the pseudogene TRBV3-2) to TRBJ2-5; TRBD1 is a possible D gene (6 bases). The germline V gene has CDR1 LGHDT and CDR2 YNNKEL (reference sequence). The CDR3 extends over 15 amino acids. V lost 0 bases and J 5 bases, leaving 13 bases between the germline ends.

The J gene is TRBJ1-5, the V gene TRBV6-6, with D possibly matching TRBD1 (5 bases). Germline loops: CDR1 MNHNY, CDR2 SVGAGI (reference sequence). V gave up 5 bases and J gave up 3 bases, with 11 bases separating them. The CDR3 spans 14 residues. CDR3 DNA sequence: TGTGCCAGCAGTCTACAGGAGATCAATCAGCCCCAGCATTTT. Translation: CASSLQEINQPQHF.

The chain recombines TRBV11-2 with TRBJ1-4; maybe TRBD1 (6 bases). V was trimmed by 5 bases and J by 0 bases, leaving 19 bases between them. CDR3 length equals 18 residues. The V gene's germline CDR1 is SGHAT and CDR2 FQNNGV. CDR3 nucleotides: TGTGCCAGCAGCCCACGCACCACCGGGGGCACAACTAATGAAAAACTGTTTTTT. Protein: CASSPRTTGGTTNEKLFF.

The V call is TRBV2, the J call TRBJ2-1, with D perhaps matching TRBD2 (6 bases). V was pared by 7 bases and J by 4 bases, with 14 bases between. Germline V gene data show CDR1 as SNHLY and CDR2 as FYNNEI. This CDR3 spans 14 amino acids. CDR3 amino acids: CASTAGLRYNEQFF. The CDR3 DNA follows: TGTGCCAGCACCGCGGGACTCCGTTACAATGAGCAGTTCTTC. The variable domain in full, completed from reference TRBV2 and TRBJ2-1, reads EPEVTQTPSHQVTQMGQEVILRCVPISNHLYFYWYRQILGQKVEFLVSFYNNEISEKSEIFDDQFSVERPDGSNFTLKIRSTKLEDSAMYFCASTAGLRYNEQFFGPGTRLTVL.

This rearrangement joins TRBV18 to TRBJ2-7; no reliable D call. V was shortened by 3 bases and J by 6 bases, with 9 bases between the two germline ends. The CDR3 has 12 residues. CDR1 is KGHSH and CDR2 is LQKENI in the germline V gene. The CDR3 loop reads CASSPRTLEQYV. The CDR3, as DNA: TGTGCCAGCTCACCCCGGACGCTCGAGCAGTACGTC.

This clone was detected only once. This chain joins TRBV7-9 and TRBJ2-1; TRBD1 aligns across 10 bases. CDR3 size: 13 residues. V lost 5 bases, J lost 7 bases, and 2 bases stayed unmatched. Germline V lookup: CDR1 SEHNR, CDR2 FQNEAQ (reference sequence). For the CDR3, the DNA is TGTGCCAGCAGCGGACAGGGGGAGAATGAGCAGTTCTTC. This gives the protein CASSGQGENEQFF.